What follows is one TCR beta chain and its context. Its ends do not fully match the called genes, so a read error is possible. Healthy Caucasian individuals made up all the donors. MiXCR was run by TCRdb on the 5' RACE reads, yielding one entry per CDR3 protein. The sample holds hundreds of thousands of distinct CDR3 sequences, 15% to 20% seen once. The germline V gene has CDR1 SSHAT and CDR2 FNYEAQ (reference sequence). The CDR3 sequence is 14 residues long. The data belong to a study of identical twins. The same sample was also used in a study of T cells expressing NK-cell markers.

Sequencing input: PBMCs. The clonotype originates from a young woman in good health. V and J are TRBV7-7 and TRBJ2-3; 8 nucleotides line up with TRBD2. The CDR3: CASSLFGGADTQYF. Here the CDR3 DNA reads TGTGCTAGCAGCTTATTCGGGGGGGCAGATACGCAGTATTTT.